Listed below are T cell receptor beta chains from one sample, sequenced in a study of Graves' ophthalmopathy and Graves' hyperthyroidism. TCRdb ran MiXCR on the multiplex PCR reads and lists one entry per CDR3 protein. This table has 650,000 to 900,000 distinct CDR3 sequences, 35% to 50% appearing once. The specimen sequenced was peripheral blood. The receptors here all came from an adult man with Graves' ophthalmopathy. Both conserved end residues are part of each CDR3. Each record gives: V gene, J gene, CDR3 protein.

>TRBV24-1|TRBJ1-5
CASSDRDKQPQHF
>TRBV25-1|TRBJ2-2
CASSEARAMNTGELFF
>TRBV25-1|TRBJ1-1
CASSRLFGTEAFF
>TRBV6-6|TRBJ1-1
CASSYGAQQNAEAFF
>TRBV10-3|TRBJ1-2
CAISRPGQRMGYTF
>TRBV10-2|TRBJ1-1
CASRTRAGTGHTEAFF
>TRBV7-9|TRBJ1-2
CASSLRAGRANYGYTF
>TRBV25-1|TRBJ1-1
CASSYTGIGTEAFF
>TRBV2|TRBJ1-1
CASSEARLNTEAFF
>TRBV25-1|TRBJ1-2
CASRDRGSTYGYTF
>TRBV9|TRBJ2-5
CASSRDRGVKTQYF
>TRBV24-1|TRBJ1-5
CASSHNFRTGQDQPQHF
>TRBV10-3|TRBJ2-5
CASSEDQGYQETQYF
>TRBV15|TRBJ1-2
CATSRDKTGTGNYGYTF
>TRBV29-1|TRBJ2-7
CSVPGQGYEQYF
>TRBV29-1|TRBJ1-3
CSVGRGTAGNTIYF
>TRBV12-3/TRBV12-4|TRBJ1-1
CASTLGTLNTEAFF
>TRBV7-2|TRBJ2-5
CASSLDRSPGRETQYF
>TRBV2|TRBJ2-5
CASRAARAQETQYF
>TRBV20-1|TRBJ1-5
CSATGQGVPPQHF
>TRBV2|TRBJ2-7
CASSITYEQYF
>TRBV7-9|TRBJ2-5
CASSFTGGQETQYF
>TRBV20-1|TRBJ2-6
CSARTGAGANVLTF
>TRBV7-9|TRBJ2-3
CASSLARETDTQYF
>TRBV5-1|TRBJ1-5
CASRTGIDNQPQHF
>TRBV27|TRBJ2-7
CASSSPLSSYEQYF
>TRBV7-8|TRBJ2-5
CASSLGGWKETQYF
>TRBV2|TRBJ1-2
CASSPPVRGDYGYTF
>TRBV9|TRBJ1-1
CAWSTTNLGEAFF
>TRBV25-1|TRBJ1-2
CASRGQGVSIYGYTF
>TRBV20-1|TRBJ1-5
CSAATVYSNQPQHF
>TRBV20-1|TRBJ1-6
CSARRAGGRESPLHF
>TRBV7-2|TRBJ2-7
CASSYVATRLSSYEQYF
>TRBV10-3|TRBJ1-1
CAISESTRPRNTEAFF
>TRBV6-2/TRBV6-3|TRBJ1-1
CASSCSGGSTEAFF
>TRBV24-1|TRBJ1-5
CASSSPGQGQPQHF
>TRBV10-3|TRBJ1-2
CASSELEGTYGYTF
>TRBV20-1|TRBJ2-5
CSARRGGGGETQYF
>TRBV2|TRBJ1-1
CASSLKAGNTEAFF
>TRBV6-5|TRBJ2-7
CASSFWGRANEQYF
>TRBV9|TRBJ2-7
CASSVEGQTTYEQYF
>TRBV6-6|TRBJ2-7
CASSYGNGPYEQYF
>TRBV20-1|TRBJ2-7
CSARVRSSYEQYF
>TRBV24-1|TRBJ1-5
CASRPQGLFGNQPQHF
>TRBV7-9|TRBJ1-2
CASSSGQNYGYTF
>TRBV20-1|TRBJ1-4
CRAKTGTGGEKLFF
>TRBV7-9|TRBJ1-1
CASTLKVPGQTFPTEAFF